This TCR beta chain emerged from a study of tumor and adjacent non-tumor tissue in lung cancer (dated by TCRdb to between 2017 and 2018). Notes on the research overall: Patients with adenocarcinoma (about twelve), squamous cell carcinoma (2) and small cell lung cancer (1) were included in the cohort. Sequencing generated a total of about 130,000,000 productive TCRbeta reads, averaging around 4.2 million reads per sample. Ages among the roughly 15 patients ranged from about 31 to 76 years, there were roughly ten men and 5 women, and disease was at TNM stage I to III. Using bulk TCRbeta repertoires from over 14 lung cancer patients, the study set lung tumor tissue side by side with matched distant non-tumor lung tissue. Under 35 paired specimens, one tumor and one normal lung sample per patient, were profiled by TCRbeta CDR3 sequencing.

The library was prepared using multiplex PCR. The instrument was an Illumina HiSeq 2500. TCRbeta libraries were constructed through three rounds of nested PCR with primers (Table S4) according to protocols modified from ARM-PCR. Before sequencing, PCR products of 200-500 bp were excised from the gel and purified with the QIAquick gel extraction kit. The authors processed their data as follows. Reads were cleaned with Trimmomatic, merged with FLASH into complete CDR3 sequences, and assigned to V(D)J germline segments with MiTCR. Clonal diversity was calculated as the inverse Simpson's index using VDJtools. In-frame sequences without a premature stop codon were defined as productive reads. TCRdb's own reprocessing of the public reads used fastp at Q25 and MiXCR and kept productive beta chains. Rows matching on CDR3 protein sequence are summarized as one entry with the most common DNA and genes. The V and J calls were determined by TCRdb, not by the authors. In this sample the table shows about 93,000 distinct CDR3 sequences, 61% of which occur a single time. Of the sample, about 15% is held by the ten largest clones.

Results the study describes overall, beyond this receptor: Neither the sequencing platform nor unique molecular identifiers are named or mentioned anywhere in the methods. A significantly larger cumulative share of the repertoire was made up by the top 100 clones in normal lung than in tumor tissue. Tumor tissue showed significantly greater TCR diversity (inverse Simpson) than normal lung tissue (approximately 400 vs 170, P = 0.0075, Mann-Whitney U test). Because peripheral blood was not sequenced, blood TCRbeta repertoires in the lung cancer patients of the study were not examined. Only 15 or so patients were included in the cohort, and the need for larger samples and more detailed clinical data was noted by the authors. TCR diversity was significantly higher in younger patients, and greater tumor TCR diversity was associated with shorter overall survival and shorter disease-free survival.

Compared with germline, V lacks 6 bases and J lacks 5 bases; bases without a gene match: 9. The cysteine opens and the phenylalanine closes a CDR3 of 14 amino acids. CDR3 DNA is the only sequence kept; it has 42 bases, read in frame from the first base. Based on the germline V gene (reference sequence), the CDR1 and CDR2 sequences are SGHNT and YYREEE. Bulk unsorted tissue served as the source for RNA extraction, and RNA quality was assessed using a NanoDrop ND-1000 and an Agilent 2100. All donors had newly diagnosed lung cancer, had not received prior chemotherapy, and were admitted for thoracic surgery in China between August and November 2014. Anyone who had undergone radiotherapy or chemotherapy before, or who had another cancer at the same time, was left out of the study. Surgical tissue pieces of 1-2 cm3 were preserved in RNAlater solution and stored at -80 °C until use. Points on this clonotype: Its antigen has not been determined. No qualities accompany the bases; no much larger clone lies one base away.

In this chain, TRBV5-4 is recombined with TRBJ1-1, with TRBD1 identical over 8 junction bases. This TCR was sampled from a man in his sixties or seventies with non-small cell lung cancer. The sequenced material came from lung tumor tissue. DNA sequence: TGTGCCAGCATCTCAGGGGGCTGGTATACTGAAGCTTTCTTT. It translates as CASISGGWYTEAFF.